Listed below are T cell receptor beta chains from one sample, sequenced in a study of shared clonotypes between healthy human individuals. Clones were read by immunoSEQ multiplex PCR, and TCRdb kept only the in-frame ones, dropping some. The repertoire holds millions of clones, with roughly 95% as singletons. The sequencing sample was made of naive CD8+ T cells sorted from blood. These receptors were taken from a man between 18 and 29 years old in good health. The CDR3 runs from the conserved cysteine through the conserved F or W. A D gene is named only where the DNA matches it firmly. A row's size may be missing; if present it is once, few, many or a size class.

j_call: TRBJ2-2
clone_size: .
cdr3_length: 15
v_call: TRBV14
d_call: .
cdr3_nt: TGTGCCAGCAGCCCGTGGCAGCCACGCACCGGGGAGCTGTTTTTT
cdr3_aa: CASSPWQPRTGELFF

j_call: TRBJ2-5
clone_size: .
cdr3_length: 16
v_call: TRBV28
d_call: TRBD1
cdr3_nt: TGTGCCAGCAGTTTGGGGACAGGGGAAGACCAAGAGACCCAGTACTTC
cdr3_aa: CASSLGTGEDQETQYF

j_call: TRBJ1-6
clone_size: .
cdr3_length: 13
v_call: TRBV7-8
d_call: .
cdr3_nt: TGTGCCAGCAGCACGGCGGGAAAAACACCCCTCCACTTT
cdr3_aa: CASSTAGKTPLHF

j_call: TRBJ1-1
clone_size: .
cdr3_length: 14
v_call: TRBV27
d_call: .
cdr3_nt: TGTGCCAGCAGTCTCCGGGACGGCTCAACTGAAGCTTTCTTT
cdr3_aa: CASSLRDGSTEAFF

j_call: TRBJ2-5
clone_size: .
cdr3_length: 12
v_call: TRBV2
d_call: .
cdr3_nt: TGTGCCAGCAAGGGGGGGTTAAGGACCCAGTACTTC
cdr3_aa: CASKGGLRTQYF

j_call: TRBJ2-7
clone_size: .
cdr3_length: 14
v_call: TRBV10-3
d_call: .
cdr3_nt: TGTGCCATCAGTGACCCCAGGTCAACCTACGAGCAGTACTTC
cdr3_aa: CAISDPRSTYEQYF

j_call: TRBJ2-7
clone_size: .
cdr3_length: 13
v_call: TRBV27
d_call: .
cdr3_nt: TGTGCCAGCAGTTTTTCATCCTCCTACGAGCAGTACTTC
cdr3_aa: CASSFSSSYEQYF

j_call: TRBJ2-7
clone_size: once
cdr3_length: 12
v_call: TRBV2
d_call: .
cdr3_nt: TGTGCCAGCATAACAGGGAACTACGAGCAGTACTTC
cdr3_aa: CASITGNYEQYF

j_call: TRBJ2-7
clone_size: once
cdr3_length: 16
v_call: TRBV4-1
d_call: TRBD2
cdr3_nt: TGCGCCAGCAGCCAAGATGTGACTAGCCCCTCACGGGAGCAGTACTTC
cdr3_aa: CASSQDVTSPSREQYF

j_call: TRBJ2-5
clone_size: .
cdr3_length: 15
v_call: TRBV7-9
d_call: TRBD1
cdr3_nt: TGTGCCAGCAGCTTTACCGGGACAGGTCAAGAGACCCAGTACTTC
cdr3_aa: CASSFTGTGQETQYF

j_call: TRBJ1-5
clone_size: .
cdr3_length: 13
v_call: TRBV6-5
d_call: .
cdr3_nt: TGTGCCAGCAGTTACTCGGTTGGGCAGCCCCAGCATTTT
cdr3_aa: CASSYSVGQPQHF

j_call: TRBJ2-7
clone_size: .
cdr3_length: 14
v_call: TRBV28
d_call: TRBD1
cdr3_nt: TGTGCCAGCAGACCGGGACAGGCCTCCTACGAGCAGTACTTC
cdr3_aa: CASRPGQASYEQYF

j_call: TRBJ1-1
clone_size: .
cdr3_length: 12
v_call: TRBV5-6
d_call: .
cdr3_nt: TGTGCCAGCAGCTTTCTAGACACTGAAGCTTTCTTT
cdr3_aa: CASSFLDTEAFF

j_call: TRBJ2-1
clone_size: .
cdr3_length: 17
v_call: TRBV5-4
d_call: .
cdr3_nt: TGTGCCAGCAGCTTGGATGGGGCTAGGAGCTCCTACAATGAGCAGTTCTTC
cdr3_aa: CASSLDGARSSYNEQFF

j_call: TRBJ2-7
clone_size: .
cdr3_length: 16
v_call: TRBV27
d_call: TRBD2
cdr3_nt: TGTGCCAGCAGTTTAAGGACAACTAGCGGGCCCTACGAGCAGTACTTC
cdr3_aa: CASSLRTTSGPYEQYF

j_call: TRBJ1-5
clone_size: .
cdr3_length: 14
v_call: TRBV27
d_call: TRBD1
cdr3_nt: TGTGCCAGCAGTTGGGACAGGGGGTCTCAGCCCCAGCATTTT
cdr3_aa: CASSWDRGSQPQHF

j_call: TRBJ1-2
clone_size: .
cdr3_length: 13
v_call: TRBV30
d_call: .
cdr3_nt: TGTGCCTGGAGTGTTGCAGGCAACTGTGGCTACACCTTC
cdr3_aa: CAWSVAGNCGYTF

j_call: TRBJ2-3
clone_size: .
cdr3_length: 15
v_call: TRBV6-5
d_call: TRBD2
cdr3_nt: TGTGCCAGCAGTTATCTTAGCGGGGCGACAGATACGCAGTATTTT
cdr3_aa: CASSYLSGATDTQYF

j_call: TRBJ2-3
clone_size: .
cdr3_length: 13
v_call: TRBV11-2
d_call: .
cdr3_nt: TGTGCCAGCAGCTTACAGGCTGCAGATACGCAGTATTTT
cdr3_aa: CASSLQAADTQYF

j_call: TRBJ1-1
clone_size: .
cdr3_length: 13
v_call: TRBV28
d_call: .
cdr3_nt: TGTGCCGTCCGTCCGGCAGAGAACACTGAAGCTTTCTTT
cdr3_aa: CAVRPAENTEAFF

j_call: TRBJ2-3
clone_size: .
cdr3_length: 13
v_call: TRBV7-9
d_call: .
cdr3_nt: TGTGCCAGCAGCGGTCCTAGCACAGATACGCAGTATTTT
cdr3_aa: CASSGPSTDTQYF

j_call: TRBJ2-5
clone_size: .
cdr3_length: 14
v_call: TRBV6-5
d_call: TRBD1
cdr3_nt: TGTGCCAGCAGTTACGAGGGGACAGAAGAGACCCAGTACTTC
cdr3_aa: CASSYEGTEETQYF

j_call: TRBJ1-4
clone_size: .
cdr3_length: 16
v_call: TRBV7-9
d_call: .
cdr3_nt: TGTGCCAGCAGCTTAGCCGAGGGCCAATCTAATGAAAAACTGTTTTTT
cdr3_aa: CASSLAEGQSNEKLFF

j_call: TRBJ2-2
clone_size: once
cdr3_length: 11
v_call: TRBV6-6
d_call: .
cdr3_nt: TGTGCCAGCAGTTACGGTGGGGAGCTGTTTTTT
cdr3_aa: CASSYGGELFF

j_call: TRBJ2-7
clone_size: .
cdr3_length: 17
v_call: TRBV9
d_call: .
cdr3_nt: TGTGCCAGCAGCGTAGGGTTTCTGGGGCAGGGTACTTACGAGCAGTACTTC
cdr3_aa: CASSVGFLGQGTYEQYF

j_call: TRBJ2-7
clone_size: .
cdr3_length: 14
v_call: TRBV5-1
d_call: .
cdr3_nt: TGCGCCAGCAGCTTGTTTGGGATGGCCTACGAGCAGTACTTC
cdr3_aa: CASSLFGMAYEQYF

j_call: TRBJ2-7
clone_size: .
cdr3_length: 13
v_call: TRBV27
d_call: .
cdr3_nt: TGTGCCAGCTCCCAGGGGCTTGCCTACGAGCAGTACTTC
cdr3_aa: CASSQGLAYEQYF

j_call: TRBJ2-1
clone_size: .
cdr3_length: 13
v_call: TRBV18
d_call: .
cdr3_nt: TGTGCCAGCTCACCACCGCTCTACAATGAGCAGTTCTTC
cdr3_aa: CASSPPLYNEQFF

j_call: TRBJ2-2
clone_size: .
cdr3_length: 18
v_call: TRBV7-2
d_call: TRBD2
cdr3_nt: TGTGCCAGCAGCTTAGGCCCCGGACTAGCGGCCTACACCGGGGAGCTGTTTTTT
cdr3_aa: CASSLGPGLAAYTGELFF

j_call: TRBJ2-3
clone_size: .
cdr3_length: 14
v_call: TRBV11-2
d_call: .
cdr3_nt: TGTGCCAGCAGCTTAGTCCCCAGGGCAGATACGCAGTATTTT
cdr3_aa: CASSLVPRADTQYF

j_call: TRBJ1-2
clone_size: .
cdr3_length: 15
v_call: TRBV28
d_call: .
cdr3_nt: TGTGCCTCGGCCGTTAACCCTACGTCGGGCTATGGCTACACCTTC
cdr3_aa: CASAVNPTSGYGYTF

j_call: TRBJ2-3
clone_size: .
cdr3_length: 15
v_call: TRBV15
d_call: .
cdr3_nt: TGTGCCACCAGCAGTGGGACGGCCAGCACAGATACGCAGTATTTT
cdr3_aa: CATSSGTASTDTQYF

j_call: TRBJ2-7
clone_size: .
cdr3_length: 14
v_call: TRBV6-5
d_call: .
cdr3_nt: TGTGCCAGCAGTTACTCATCGACAGGAAACGAGCAGTACTTC
cdr3_aa: CASSYSSTGNEQYF

j_call: TRBJ2-3
clone_size: .
cdr3_length: 17
v_call: TRBV2
d_call: TRBD2
cdr3_nt: TGTGCCAGCAGTGAAGGACTAGCGGGAGGCTTGACAGATACGCAGTATTTT
cdr3_aa: CASSEGLAGGLTDTQYF

j_call: TRBJ2-1
clone_size: .
cdr3_length: 11
v_call: TRBV5-1
d_call: .
cdr3_nt: TGCGCCAGCCGGGGTCAGAATGAGCAGTTCTTC
cdr3_aa: CASRGQNEQFF

j_call: TRBJ2-5
clone_size: .
cdr3_length: 12
v_call: TRBV2
d_call: .
cdr3_nt: TGTGCCAGCCGTACAGCCCAAGAGACCCAGTACTTC
cdr3_aa: CASRTAQETQYF

j_call: TRBJ2-7
clone_size: .
cdr3_length: 16
v_call: TRBV10-2
d_call: TRBD2
cdr3_nt: TGCGCCAGCAGTAGTGGACTAGCGGGACTTGTCTACGAGCAGTACTTC
cdr3_aa: CASSSGLAGLVYEQYF

j_call: TRBJ1-2
clone_size: .
cdr3_length: 14
v_call: TRBV7-9
d_call: .
cdr3_nt: TGTGCCAGCAGCTCACCCGACGTCTACTATGGCTACACCTTC
cdr3_aa: CASSSPDVYYGYTF

j_call: TRBJ2-3
clone_size: .
cdr3_length: 16
v_call: TRBV10-2
d_call: .
cdr3_nt: TGCGCCAGCAGTGCCCAGGGGTTGTGGGACACAGATACGCAGTATTTT
cdr3_aa: CASSAQGLWDTDTQYF

j_call: TRBJ1-1
clone_size: .
cdr3_length: 14
v_call: TRBV7-9
d_call: .
cdr3_nt: TGTGCCAGCAGCAACGGCAGGGGGAACACTGAAGCTTTCTTT
cdr3_aa: CASSNGRGNTEAFF

j_call: TRBJ2-3
clone_size: .
cdr3_length: 14
v_call: TRBV6-5
d_call: TRBD2
cdr3_nt: TGTGCCAGCAGTTACTCTAGCGGGAGTTATACGCAGTATTTT
cdr3_aa: CASSYSSGSYTQYF